These 16 T cell receptor beta chains were all obtained from the same sample, sequenced in a study of identifying expanded T cells in peripheral blood. Data came from immunoSEQ multiplex PCR; TCRdb stores just in-frame clones and leaves some out. This sample has about 89,000 clones, with approximately 84% found just once. Sequences were obtained from blood. These receptors were collected from a person between 18 and 70 years old in good health.

The J gene is TRBJ1-5, the V gene TRBV13; possibly TRBD1 for D (5 bases). The CDR3 is 17 amino acids. Germline V gives CDR1 PRHDT, CDR2 FYEKMQ (reference sequence). The ends were cut back, 0 bases at V and 3 bases at J, with 15 bases in the middle. Here the CDR3 reads CASSLGGVLLNNQPQHF. CDR3 nucleotides: TGTGCCAGCAGCTTAGGGGGGGTACTTCTAAACAATCAGCCCCAGCATTTT.

V is TRBV4-1 and J is TRBJ1-5; 7 bases are a match to TRBD1. Unmatched junction bases numbered 12, after V lost 0 bases and J lost 4 bases. CDR1 and CDR2 from the germline V gene are MGHRA and YSYEKL. The CDR3 totals 18 residues. The CDR3 nucleotides read TGCGCCAGCAGCCAAGATCGGGGACAGAGACGTTTAAATCAGCCCCAGCATTTT. Its translation is CASSQDRGQRRLNQPQHF.

V gene TRBV19 combines with J gene TRBJ2-1; D is undetermined. The V end lost 3 bases, the J end lost 7 bases, and 28 bases lay between the germline ends. This CDR3 comprises 19 residues. From germline, CDR1 is LNHDA and CDR2 SQIVND (reference sequence). CDR3 bases: TGTGCCAGTAGTATCGACTCACCCGGGCTGATCGGGTTCCAGAATGAGCAGTTCTTC. Protein: CASSIDSPGLIGFQNEQFF.

The chain uses TRBV5-1 and TRBJ1-3; unclear D gene. With 4 bases removed from V and 0 bases from J, the gap between germline ends came to 11 bases. Germline assignment: CDR1 SGHRS and CDR2 YFSETQ. The CDR3 runs 15 residues. The CDR3 is CASSRDWSSGNTIYF. In DNA form, the CDR3 reads TGCGCCAGCAGCCGCGACTGGAGCTCTGGAAACACCATATATTTT.

The genes are TRBV4-3 and TRBJ1-2; D call uncertain. The CDR3 loop spans 17 amino acids. In germline, CDR1 is LGHNA, CDR2 YSLEER. Trimming stripped 0 bases from V and 2 bases from J, with 16 bases between. The CDR3 loop reads CASSQDEEGWVNYGYTF. The CDR3 nucleotides read TGCGCCAGCAGCCAAGATGAGGAGGGATGGGTGAACTATGGCTACACCTTC.

This chain connects TRBV18 to TRBJ1-5; no clear D. The CDR3 totals 13 residues. V was cut by 2 bases and J by 5 bases, with 7 bases left in between. CDR1 and CDR2 (germline): KGHSH, LQKENI. This chain's CDR3 is CASSPGEDQPQHF. The CDR3 DNA reads as TGTGCCAGCTCACCAGGGGAGGATCAGCCCCAGCATTTT.

The rearrangement uses TRBV6-1 and TRBJ2-2; 7 nucleotides line up with TRBD1. The CDR3 sequence is 18 residues long. Germline values: CDR1 MNHNS, CDR2 SASEGT. Losses at the gene ends were 3 bases for V and 1 base for J; bases not matched to a gene: 11. The CDR3 protein is CASSDPWGRGRNTGELFF. The CDR3 nucleotides read TGTGCCAGCAGTGACCCTTGGGGCAGGGGGAGGAACACCGGGGAGCTGTTTTTT.

For the CDR3, the DNA is TGTGCCAGCACCTTAGCGGGGGGCACAGATACGCAGTATTTT. Residues: CASTLAGGTDTQYF. The V and J genes are TRBV5-6 and TRBJ2-3; TRBD2 aligns across 9 bases. CDR3 length: 14 amino acids. Per germline, CDR1 SGHDT and CDR2 YYEEEE. After removal of 6 bases from V and 1 base from J, the junction contained 3 bases not matched to a gene.

The rearrangement links TRBV5-8 to TRBJ1-2, with 8 bases matching TRBD1. CDR3 length: 20 amino acids. In germline, CDR1 is SGHTS, CDR2 YDEGEE. The V segment lost 4 bases and the J segment 3 bases; nucleotides outside the gene matches: 23. CDR3 DNA sequence: TGTGCCAGCAGCCGCCGGACAGGGAACTACGCTGACCGGGACTACTATGGCTACACCTTC. It codes for CASSRRTGNYADRDYYGYTF.

The chain recombines TRBV6-6 with TRBJ1-1, with 10 positions matching TRBD1. The CDR3 contains 16 residues. Germline-derived CDR1 and CDR2 are MNHNY and SVGAGI (reference sequence). V gave up 8 bases and J gave up 5 bases; unmatched junction bases: 14. The CDR3 sequence is CASWGQGHGSETEAFF. The CDR3 DNA follows: TGTGCCAGCTGGGGACAGGGGCACGGATCGGAGACTGAAGCTTTCTTT.

The genes are TRBV28 and TRBJ1-1; D not certain. The V end was cut by 7 bases, the J end by 1 base, with 4 bases between. This CDR3 comprises 11 residues. Germline V CDR1 and CDR2: MDHEN, SYDVKM. The DNA of the CDR3 is TGTGCCAGCATGCGGAACACTGAAGCTTTCTTT. It specifies CASMRNTEAFF.

This rearrangement joins TRBV5-1 to TRBJ1-2; the D gene is possibly TRBD1 (5 bases). V was clipped by 7 bases and J by 4 bases, with 14 bases between them. The CDR3 sequence is 13 residues long. The V gene's germline CDR1 is SGHRS and CDR2 YFSETQ. CDR3 protein: CASGDGGSYGYTF. CDR3 DNA sequence: TGCGCCAGCGGGGACGGGGGGAGCTATGGCTACACCTTC.

V is TRBV7-9 and J is TRBJ2-7; D is unclear. V was pared by 5 bases and J by 2 bases, with 16 bases between. Germline V gene sequence: CDR1 SEHNR, CDR2 FQNEAQ (reference sequence). The CDR3 length is 15 residues. The CDR3: CASSRPEQVTYEQYF. The CDR3 nucleotides read TGTGCCAGCAGCCGCCCCGAGCAGGTCACCTACGAGCAGTACTTC.

The J gene is TRBJ2-1, the V gene TRBV13; 8 bases map to TRBD2. V shed 2 bases and J 3 bases; nucleotides not matched to a gene: 15. CDR3 length equals 19 residues. Germline V gene lookup returns CDR1 PRHDT and CDR2 FYEKMQ (reference sequence). The CDR3 here is CASSLRWLAGSVHYNEQFF. The CDR3 coding sequence is TGTGCCAGCAGCTTAAGGTGGCTAGCGGGTTCGGTCCACTACAATGAGCAGTTCTTC.

V usage is TRBV11-2 and J usage is TRBJ2-7; D perhaps matches TRBD1 (6 bases). The CDR3 runs to 14 residues. Trimming pared 1 base from V and 5 bases from J, leaving 12 bases between. The germline CDR1 and CDR2 sequences are SGHAT and FQNNGV. CDR3 sequence (DNA): TGTGCCAGCAGCTTAGCGCAGGGGAGCAACGAGCAGTACTTC. This gives the protein CASSLAQGSNEQYF.

The chain uses TRBV5-1 and TRBJ2-3; D uncertain. Germline CDR1 SGHRS, CDR2 YFSETQ. Trimming shortened V by 4 bases and J by 2 bases, and 17 bases separated the two germline ends. This CDR3 comprises 16 residues. The CDR3 is CASSQTNRAYTDTQYF. The CDR3 nucleotides are TGCGCCAGCAGCCAAACTAATCGGGCCTACACAGATACGCAGTATTTT.